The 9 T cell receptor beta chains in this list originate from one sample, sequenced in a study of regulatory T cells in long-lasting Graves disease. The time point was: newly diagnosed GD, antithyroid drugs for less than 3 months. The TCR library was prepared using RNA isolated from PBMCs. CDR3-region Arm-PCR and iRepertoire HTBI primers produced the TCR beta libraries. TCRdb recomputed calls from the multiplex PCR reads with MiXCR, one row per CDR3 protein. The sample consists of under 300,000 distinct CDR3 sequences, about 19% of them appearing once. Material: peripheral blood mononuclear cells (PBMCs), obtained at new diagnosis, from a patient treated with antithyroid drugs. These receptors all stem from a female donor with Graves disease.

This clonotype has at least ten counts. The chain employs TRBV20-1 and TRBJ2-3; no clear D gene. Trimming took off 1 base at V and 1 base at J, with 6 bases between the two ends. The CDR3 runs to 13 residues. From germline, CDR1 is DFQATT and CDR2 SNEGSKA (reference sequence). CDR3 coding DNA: TGCAGTGCTAGAGTCCAGGGCACAGATACGCAGTATTTT. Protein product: CSARVQGTDTQYF.

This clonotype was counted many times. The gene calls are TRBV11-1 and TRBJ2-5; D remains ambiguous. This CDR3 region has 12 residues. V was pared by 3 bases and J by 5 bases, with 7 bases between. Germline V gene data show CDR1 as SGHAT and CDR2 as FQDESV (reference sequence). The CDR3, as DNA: TGTGCCAGCAGCTTCGAAGGGGAGACCCAGTACTTC. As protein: CASSFEGETQYF.

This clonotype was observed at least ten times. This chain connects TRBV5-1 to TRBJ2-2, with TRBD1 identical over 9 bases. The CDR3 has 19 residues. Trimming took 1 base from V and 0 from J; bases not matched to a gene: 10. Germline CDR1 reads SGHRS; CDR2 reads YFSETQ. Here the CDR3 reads CASSLFPETGGANTGELFF. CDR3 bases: TGCGCCAGCAGCTTGTTCCCAGAAACAGGGGGCGCGAACACCGGGGAGCTGTTTTTT.

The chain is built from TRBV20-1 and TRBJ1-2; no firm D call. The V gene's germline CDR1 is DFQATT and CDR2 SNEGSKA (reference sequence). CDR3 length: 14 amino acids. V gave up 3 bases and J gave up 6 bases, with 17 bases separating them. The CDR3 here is CSARSEAARNGYTF. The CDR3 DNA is TGCAGTGCTAGGTCCGAGGCAGCGCGAAATGGCTACACCTTC.

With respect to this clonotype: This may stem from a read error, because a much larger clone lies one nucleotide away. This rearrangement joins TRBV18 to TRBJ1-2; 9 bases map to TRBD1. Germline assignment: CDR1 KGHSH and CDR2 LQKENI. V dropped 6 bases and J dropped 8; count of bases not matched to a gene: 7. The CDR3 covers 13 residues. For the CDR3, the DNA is TGTGCCAGCTCGTGGACAGGGGAGCTCGGCTACACCTTC. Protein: CASSWTGELGYTF.

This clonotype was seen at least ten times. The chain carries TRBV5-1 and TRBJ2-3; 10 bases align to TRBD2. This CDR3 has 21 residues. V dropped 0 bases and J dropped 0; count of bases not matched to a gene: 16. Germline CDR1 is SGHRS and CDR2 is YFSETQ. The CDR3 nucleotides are TGCGCCAGCAGCTTGGGAGCGCCGGGACTAGCGAGTACTACTAGCACAGATACGCAGTATTTT. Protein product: CASSLGAPGLASTTSTDTQYF.

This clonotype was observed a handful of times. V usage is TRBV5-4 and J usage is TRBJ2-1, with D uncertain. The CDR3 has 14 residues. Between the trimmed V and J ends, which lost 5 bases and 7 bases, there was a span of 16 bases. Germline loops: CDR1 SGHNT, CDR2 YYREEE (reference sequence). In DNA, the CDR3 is TGTGCCAGCAGTTCAACCCAGTCTGGGAATGAGCAGTTCTTC. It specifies CASSSTQSGNEQFF.

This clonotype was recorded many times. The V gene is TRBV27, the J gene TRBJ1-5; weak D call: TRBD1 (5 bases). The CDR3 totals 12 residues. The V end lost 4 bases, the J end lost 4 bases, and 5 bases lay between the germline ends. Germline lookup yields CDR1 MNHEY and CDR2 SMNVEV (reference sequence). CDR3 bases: TGTGCCAGCAGTTCAGGGAATCAGCCCCAGCATTTT. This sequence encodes CASSSGNQPQHF.

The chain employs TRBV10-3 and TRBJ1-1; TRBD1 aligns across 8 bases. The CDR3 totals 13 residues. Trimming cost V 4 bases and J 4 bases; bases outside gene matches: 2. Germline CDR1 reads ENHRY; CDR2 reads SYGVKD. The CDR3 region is CAISGQGITEAFF. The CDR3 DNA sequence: TGTGCCATCAGTGGACAGGGGATCACTGAAGCTTTCTTT.